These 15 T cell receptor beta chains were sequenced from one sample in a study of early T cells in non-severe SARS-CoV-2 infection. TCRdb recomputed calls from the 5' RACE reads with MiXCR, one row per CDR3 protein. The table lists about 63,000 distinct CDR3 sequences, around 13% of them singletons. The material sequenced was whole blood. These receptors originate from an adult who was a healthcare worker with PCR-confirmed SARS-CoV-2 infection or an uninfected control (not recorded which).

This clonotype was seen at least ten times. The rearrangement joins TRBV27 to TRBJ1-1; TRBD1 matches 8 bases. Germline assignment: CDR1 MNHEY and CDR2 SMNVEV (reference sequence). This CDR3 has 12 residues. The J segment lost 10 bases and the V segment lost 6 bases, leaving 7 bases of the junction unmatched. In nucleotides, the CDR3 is TGTGCCAGCAGCTCCTGGACAGGGTTAGCTTTCTTT. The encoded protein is CASSSWTGLAFF.

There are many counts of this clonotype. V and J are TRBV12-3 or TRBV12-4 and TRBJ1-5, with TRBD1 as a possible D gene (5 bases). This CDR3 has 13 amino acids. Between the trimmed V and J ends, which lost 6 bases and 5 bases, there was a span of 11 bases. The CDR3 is CASRDWGDQPQHF. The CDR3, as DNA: TGTGCCAGCAGGGACTGGGGGGATCAGCCCCAGCATTTT.

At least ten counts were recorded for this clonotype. The CDR3 nucleotides read TGCAGCGCGAAGAGCAGGGGCTATGAGCAGTTCTTC. This encodes CSAKSRGYEQFF. V usage is TRBV29-1 and J usage is TRBJ2-1; TRBD1 is a possible D gene (6 bases). V lost 7 bases and J 8 bases, leaving 15 bases between the germline ends. CDR1 is SQVTM and CDR2 is ANQGSEA in the germline V gene. CDR3 length: 12 residues.

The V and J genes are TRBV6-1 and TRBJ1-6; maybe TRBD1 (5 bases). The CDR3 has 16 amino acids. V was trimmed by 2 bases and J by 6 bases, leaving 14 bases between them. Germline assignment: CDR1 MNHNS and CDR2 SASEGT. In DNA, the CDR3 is TGTGCCAGCAGTGAAATACGGGGGTCGGGTAATTCACCCCTCCACTTT. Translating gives CASSEIRGSGNSPLHF.

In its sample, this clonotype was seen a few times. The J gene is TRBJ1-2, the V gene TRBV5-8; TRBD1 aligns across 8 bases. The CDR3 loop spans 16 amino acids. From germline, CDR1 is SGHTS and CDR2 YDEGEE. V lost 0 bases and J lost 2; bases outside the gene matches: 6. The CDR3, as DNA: TGTGCCAGCAGCTTGGTGGGACAGGCGTCAAACTATGGCTACACCTTC. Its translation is CASSLVGQASNYGYTF.

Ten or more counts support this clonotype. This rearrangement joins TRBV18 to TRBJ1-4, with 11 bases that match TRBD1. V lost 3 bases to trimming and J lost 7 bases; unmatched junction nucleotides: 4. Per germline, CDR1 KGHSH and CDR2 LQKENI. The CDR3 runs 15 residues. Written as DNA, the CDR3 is TGTGCCAGCTCACCCGTCGGGACAGGGGGTGAAAAACTGTTTTTT. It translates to CASSPVGTGGEKLFF.

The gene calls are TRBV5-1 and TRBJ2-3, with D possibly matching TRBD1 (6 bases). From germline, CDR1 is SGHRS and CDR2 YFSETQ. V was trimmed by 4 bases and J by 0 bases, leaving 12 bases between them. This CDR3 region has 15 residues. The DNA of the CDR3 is TGCGCCAGCAGCACCGGGACAACTAGCACAGATACGCAGTATTTT. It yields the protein CASSTGTTSTDTQYF.

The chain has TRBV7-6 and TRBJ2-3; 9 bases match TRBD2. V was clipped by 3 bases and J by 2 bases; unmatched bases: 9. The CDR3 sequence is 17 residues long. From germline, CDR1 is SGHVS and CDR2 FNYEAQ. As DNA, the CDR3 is TGTGCCAGCAGCTTGAGGGTAGCGGGGGCTTACACAGATACGCAGTATTTT. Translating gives CASSLRVAGAYTDTQYF.

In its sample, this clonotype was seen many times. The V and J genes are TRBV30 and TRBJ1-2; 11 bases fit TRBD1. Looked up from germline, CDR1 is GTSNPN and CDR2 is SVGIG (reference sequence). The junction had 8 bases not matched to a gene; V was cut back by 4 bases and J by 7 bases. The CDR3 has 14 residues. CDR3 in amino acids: CAWTDSDRGPGYTF. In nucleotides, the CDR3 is TGTGCCTGGACAGACTCGGACAGGGGGCCTGGCTACACCTTC.

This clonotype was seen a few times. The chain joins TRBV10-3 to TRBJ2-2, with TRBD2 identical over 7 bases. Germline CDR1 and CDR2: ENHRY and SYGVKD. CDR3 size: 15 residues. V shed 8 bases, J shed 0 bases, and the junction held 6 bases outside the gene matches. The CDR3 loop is CAIGGLTSNTGELFF. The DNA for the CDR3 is TGTGCCATCGGGGGACTAACTTCGAACACCGGGGAGCTGTTTTTT.

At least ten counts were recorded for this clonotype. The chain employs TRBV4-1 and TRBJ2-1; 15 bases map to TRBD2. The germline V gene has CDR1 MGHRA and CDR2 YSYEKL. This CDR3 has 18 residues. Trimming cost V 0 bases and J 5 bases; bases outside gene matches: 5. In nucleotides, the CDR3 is TGCGCCAGCAGCCAAGATCCCGGACTAGCGGGGGGGCACAATGAGCAGTTCTTC. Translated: CASSQDPGLAGGHNEQFF.

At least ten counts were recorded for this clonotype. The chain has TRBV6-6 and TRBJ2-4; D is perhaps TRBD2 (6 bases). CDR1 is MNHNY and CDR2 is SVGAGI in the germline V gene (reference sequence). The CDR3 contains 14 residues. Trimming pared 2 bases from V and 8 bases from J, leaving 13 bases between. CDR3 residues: CASSYISRRDIQYF. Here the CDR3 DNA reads TGTGCCAGCAGTTACATCAGCCGGAGGGACATTCAGTACTTC.

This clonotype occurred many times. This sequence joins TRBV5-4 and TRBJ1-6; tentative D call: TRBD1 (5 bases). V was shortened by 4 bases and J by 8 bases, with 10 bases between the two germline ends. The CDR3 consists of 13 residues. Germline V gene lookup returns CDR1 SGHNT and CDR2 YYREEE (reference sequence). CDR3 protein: CASSPGTDSPLHF. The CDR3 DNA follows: TGTGCCAGCAGCCCCGGGACGGATTCACCCCTCCACTTT.

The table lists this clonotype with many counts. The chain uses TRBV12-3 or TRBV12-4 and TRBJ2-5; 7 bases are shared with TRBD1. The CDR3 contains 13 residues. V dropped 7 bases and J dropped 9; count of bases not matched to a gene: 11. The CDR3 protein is CASTRDSLWAQYF. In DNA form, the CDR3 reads TGTGCCAGCACCCGGGACAGCCTTTGGGCCCAGTACTTC.

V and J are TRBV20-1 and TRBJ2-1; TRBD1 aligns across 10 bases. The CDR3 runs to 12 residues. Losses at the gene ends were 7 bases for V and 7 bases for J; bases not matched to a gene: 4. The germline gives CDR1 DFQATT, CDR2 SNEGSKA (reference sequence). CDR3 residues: CSVRQGANEQFF. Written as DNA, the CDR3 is TGCAGTGTAAGACAGGGGGCGAATGAGCAGTTCTTC.